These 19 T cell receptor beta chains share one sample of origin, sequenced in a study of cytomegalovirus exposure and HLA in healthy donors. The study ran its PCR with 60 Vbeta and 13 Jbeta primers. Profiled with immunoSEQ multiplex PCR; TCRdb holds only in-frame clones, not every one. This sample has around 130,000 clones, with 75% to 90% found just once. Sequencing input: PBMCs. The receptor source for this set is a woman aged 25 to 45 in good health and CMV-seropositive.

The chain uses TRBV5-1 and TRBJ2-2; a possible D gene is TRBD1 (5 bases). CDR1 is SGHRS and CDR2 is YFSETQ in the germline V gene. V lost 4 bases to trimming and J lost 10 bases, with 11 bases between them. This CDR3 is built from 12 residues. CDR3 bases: TGCGCCAGCAGCCAGGGCCCTGTGGAGCTGTTTTTT. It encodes CASSQGPVELFF. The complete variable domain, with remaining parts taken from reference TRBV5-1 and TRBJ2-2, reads KAGVTQTPRYLIKTRGQQVTLSCSPISGHRSVSWYQQTPGQGLQFLFEYFSETQRNKGNFPGRFSGRQFSNSRSEMNVSTLELGDSALYLCASSQGPVELFFGEGSRLTVL.

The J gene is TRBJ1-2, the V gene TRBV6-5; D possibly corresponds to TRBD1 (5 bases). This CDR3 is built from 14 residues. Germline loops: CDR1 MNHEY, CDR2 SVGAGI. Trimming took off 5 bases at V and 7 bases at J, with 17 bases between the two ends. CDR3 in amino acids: CASSGMGGAGGYTF. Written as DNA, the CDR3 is TGTGCCAGCAGTGGTATGGGAGGGGCGGGTGGCTACACCTTC.

CDR3 sequence (DNA): TGTGCCAGCAGCCCCCCGGGGGGGACCCAGTACTTC. It codes for CASSPPGGTQYF. The rearrangement links TRBV28 to TRBJ2-5; TRBD2 agrees at 7 bases. Germline V lookup: CDR1 MDHEN, CDR2 SYDVKM. Trimming removed 6 bases from V and 7 bases from J; junction bases left unmatched: 5. The CDR3 loop spans 12 amino acids.

The CDR3 nucleotides are TGTGCCAGCAGCCAAGATGAGGGGGCGAGGGATGAGCAGTTCTTC. Its translation is CASSQDEGARDEQFF. The chain is built from TRBV4-2 and TRBJ2-1, with TRBD1 matching 7 bases. CDR1 and CDR2 (germline): LGHNA, YNFKEQ. The ends lost 0 bases at V and 8 bases at J; junction bases unmatched: 7. The CDR3 totals 15 residues.

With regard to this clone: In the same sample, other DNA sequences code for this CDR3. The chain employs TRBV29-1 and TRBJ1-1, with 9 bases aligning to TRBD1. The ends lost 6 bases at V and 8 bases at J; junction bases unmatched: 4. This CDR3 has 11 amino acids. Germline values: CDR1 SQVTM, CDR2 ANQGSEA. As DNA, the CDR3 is TGCAGCGTCCGAGGGACAGGGGAAGCTTTCTTT. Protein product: CSVRGTGEAFF.

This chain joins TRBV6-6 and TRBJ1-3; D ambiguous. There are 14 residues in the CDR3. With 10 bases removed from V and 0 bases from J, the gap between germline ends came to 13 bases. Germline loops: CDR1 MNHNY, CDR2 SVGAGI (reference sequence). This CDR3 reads CATTNPNSGNTIYF. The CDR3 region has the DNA TGTGCCACCACAAACCCGAACTCTGGAAACACCATATATTTT.

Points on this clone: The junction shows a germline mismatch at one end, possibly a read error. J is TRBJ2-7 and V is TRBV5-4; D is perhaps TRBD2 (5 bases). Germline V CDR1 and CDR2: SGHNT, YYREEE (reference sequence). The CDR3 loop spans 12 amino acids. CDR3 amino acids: CASSPLEVERYF. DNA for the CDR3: TGTGCCAGCAGCCCTCTGGAGGTGGAGCGGTACTTC.

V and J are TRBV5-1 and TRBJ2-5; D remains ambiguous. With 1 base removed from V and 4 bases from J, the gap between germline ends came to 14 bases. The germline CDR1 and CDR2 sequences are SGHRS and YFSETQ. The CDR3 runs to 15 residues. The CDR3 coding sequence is TGCGCCAGCAGCTTGATCGGCAGGTTCACAGAGACCCAGTACTTC. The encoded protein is CASSLIGRFTETQYF.

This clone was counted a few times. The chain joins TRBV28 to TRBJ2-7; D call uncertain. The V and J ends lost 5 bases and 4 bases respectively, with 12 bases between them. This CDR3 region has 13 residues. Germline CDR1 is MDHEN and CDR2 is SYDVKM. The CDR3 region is CASSLSYLYEQYF. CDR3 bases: TGTGCCAGCAGTCTCTCCTACCTATACGAGCAGTACTTC.

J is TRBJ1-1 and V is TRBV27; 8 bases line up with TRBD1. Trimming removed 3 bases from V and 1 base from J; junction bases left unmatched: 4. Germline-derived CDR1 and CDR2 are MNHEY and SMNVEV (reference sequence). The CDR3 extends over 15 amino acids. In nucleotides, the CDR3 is TGTGCCAGCAGTTTCTCGACAGGGGCGAACACTGAAGCTTTCTTT. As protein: CASSFSTGANTEAFF.

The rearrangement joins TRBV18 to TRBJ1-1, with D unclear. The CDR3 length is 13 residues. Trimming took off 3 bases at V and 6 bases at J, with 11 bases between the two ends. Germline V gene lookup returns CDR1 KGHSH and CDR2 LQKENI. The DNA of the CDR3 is TGTGCCAGCTCACCGGCGGGATTCCCTGAAGCTTTCTTT. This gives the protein CASSPAGFPEAFF.

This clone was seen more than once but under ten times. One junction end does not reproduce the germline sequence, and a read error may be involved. CDR3 in DNA: TGTGCCAGCAGAGGTAGGACAGGGAACTCTGAAGCTTTCTTT. Protein product: CASRGRTGNSEAFF. V usage is TRBV6-5 and J usage is TRBJ1-1, with 8 nucleotides matching TRBD1. CDR1 MNHEY and CDR2 SVGAGI come from the germline V gene. The CDR3 totals 14 residues.

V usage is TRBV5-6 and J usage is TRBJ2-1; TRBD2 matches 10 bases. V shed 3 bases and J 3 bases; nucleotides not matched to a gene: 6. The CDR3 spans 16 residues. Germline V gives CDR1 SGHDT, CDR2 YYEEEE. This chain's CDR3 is CASSSFLAGVYNEQFF. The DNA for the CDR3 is TGTGCCAGCAGCTCCTTTCTAGCGGGGGTCTACAATGAGCAGTTCTTC.

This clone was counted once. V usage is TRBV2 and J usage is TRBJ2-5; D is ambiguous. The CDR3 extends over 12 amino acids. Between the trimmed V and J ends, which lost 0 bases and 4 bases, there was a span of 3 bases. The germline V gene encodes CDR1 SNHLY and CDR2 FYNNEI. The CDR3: CASSEARETQYF. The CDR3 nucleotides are TGTGCCAGCAGTGAAGCGCGAGAGACCCAGTACTTC.

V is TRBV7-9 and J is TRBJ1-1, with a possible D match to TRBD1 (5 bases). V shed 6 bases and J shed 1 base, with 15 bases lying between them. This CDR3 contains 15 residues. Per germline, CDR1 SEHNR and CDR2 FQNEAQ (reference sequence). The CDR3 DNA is TGTGCCAGCAGTTTTCGAAGCCAGGGGAACACTGAAGCTTTCTTT. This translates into CASSFRSQGNTEAFF.

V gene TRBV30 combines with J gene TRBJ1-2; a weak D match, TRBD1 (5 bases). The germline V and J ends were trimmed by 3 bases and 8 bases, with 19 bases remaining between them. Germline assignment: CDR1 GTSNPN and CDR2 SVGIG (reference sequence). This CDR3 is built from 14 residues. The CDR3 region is CAWSPGVGLEGYTF. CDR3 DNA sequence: TGTGCCTGGAGCCCGGGTGTGGGACTAGAGGGCTACACCTTC.

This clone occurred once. CDR3 nucleotides: TGTGCCAGCAGGCGACTAGGAGACACCGGGGAGCTGTTTTTT. Its protein product is CASRRLGDTGELFF. V and J are TRBV27 and TRBJ2-2, with D possibly TRBD2 on 6 matching bases. V was pared by 6 bases and J by 3 bases, with 11 bases between. Looked up from germline, CDR1 is MNHEY and CDR2 is SMNVEV (reference sequence). This CDR3 spans 14 amino acids.

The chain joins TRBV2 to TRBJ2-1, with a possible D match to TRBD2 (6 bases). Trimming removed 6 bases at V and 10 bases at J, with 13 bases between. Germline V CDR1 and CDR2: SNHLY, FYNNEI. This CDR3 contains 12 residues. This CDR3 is CASSTLSGEQFF. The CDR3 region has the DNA TGTGCCAGCAGCACTTTAAGCGGGGAGCAGTTCTTC.

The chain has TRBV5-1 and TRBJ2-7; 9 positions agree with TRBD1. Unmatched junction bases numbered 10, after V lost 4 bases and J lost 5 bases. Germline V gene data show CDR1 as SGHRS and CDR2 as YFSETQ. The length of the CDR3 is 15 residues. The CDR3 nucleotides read TGCGCCAGCAGCCCCCGACAGGGGGAGAAGGACGAGCAGTACTTC. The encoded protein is CASSPRQGEKDEQYF.